Listed here are 15 T cell receptor beta chains from one sample, sequenced in a study of CD8+ T cells in alopecia areata. Following extraction, RNA underwent reverse transcription to cDNA, which served as the sequencing template. The assay was immunoSEQ multiplex PCR, and TCRdb's table has in-frame clones only and misses some. The repertoire holds a few hundred thousand clones, with 35% to 40% as singletons. Sample treatment: oral pan-JAK inhibitor, 5-10 mg twice daily. The sample here was CD4+ T cells sorted from blood, taken between weeks 30 and 35, from a patient treated with tofacitinib. Source of these receptors: a human donor with alopecia areata.

This clone was seen just once. This chain links TRBV7-3 with TRBJ1-1, with D tentatively TRBD1 (5 bases). Trimming pared 0 bases from V and 5 bases from J, leaving 16 bases between. Germline lookup yields CDR1 SGHTA and CDR2 FQGTGA. The length of the CDR3 is 16 residues. The CDR3 is CASSLTATAERTEAFF. The CDR3 coding sequence is TGTGCCAGCAGCTTAACGGCGACAGCTGAAAGGACTGAAGCTTTCTTT.

This clone was seen only a few times. Other DNA sequences of this sample code for an identical CDR3. This chain connects TRBV20-1 to TRBJ1-1; unclear D gene. The CDR3 is 11 residues long. CDR1 DFQATT and CDR2 SNEGSKA come from the germline V gene (reference sequence). The germline V and J ends were trimmed by 6 bases and 0 bases, with 5 bases remaining between them. The CDR3 region has the DNA TGCAGTGCCCCACTGAACACTGAAGCTTTCTTT. Its translation is CSAPLNTEAFF.

The chain employs TRBV9 and TRBJ1-3; D gene ambiguous. The CDR3 runs to 12 residues. Germline V CDR1 and CDR2: SGDLS, YYNGEE. Trimming removed 3 bases from V and 2 bases from J, with 3 bases in between. CDR3 DNA sequence: TGTGCCAGCAGCGGAGCTGGAAACACCATATATTTT. Its protein product is CASSGAGNTIYF.

This chain joins TRBV30 and TRBJ2-7; D ambiguous. The CDR3 has 12 amino acids. V lost 1 base and J lost 1, with 5 bases in between. Germline V gene lookup returns CDR1 GTSNPN and CDR2 SVGIG (reference sequence). The CDR3 DNA follows: TGTGCCTGGAGTGCGACTTCCTACGAGCAGTACTTC. Its protein product is CAWSATSYEQYF.

The J gene is TRBJ2-5, the V gene TRBV5-1; 7 nucleotides line up with TRBD2. The CDR3 covers 13 residues. Germline trimming cut 5 bases from V and 3 bases from J; bases unmatched to any gene: 4. The V gene's germline CDR1 is SGHRS and CDR2 YFSETQ. CDR3 DNA sequence: TGCGCCAGCAGACCCCTAGCGGAAGAGACCCAGTACTTC. Protein product: CASRPLAEETQYF.

This clone was seen ten or more times. V and J are TRBV5-6 and TRBJ2-2, with no clear D. This CDR3 is built from 15 residues. The germline CDR1 and CDR2 sequences are SGHDT and YYEEEE. V dropped 1 base and J dropped 2 bases, with 9 bases sitting between them. As DNA, the CDR3 is TGTGCCAGCAGCTTGTACGGGCTTAACACCGGGGAGCTGTTTTTT. Translating gives CASSLYGLNTGELFF.

The rearrangement uses TRBV27 and TRBJ1-6, with TRBD1 matching 7 bases. This CDR3 is 16 amino acids long. V was pared by 6 bases and J by 0 bases, with 5 bases of the junction left unmatched. Germline V gives CDR1 MNHEY, CDR2 SMNVEV (reference sequence). CDR3 protein: CASRTGQGSYNSPLHF. The CDR3 DNA sequence: TGTGCCAGCAGGACAGGGCAGGGCTCCTATAATTCACCCCTCCACTTT.

The chain is built from TRBV2 and TRBJ1-2, with D hard to call. Trimming left V 2 bases short and J 7 bases short, with 14 bases between. Germline lookup yields CDR1 SNHLY and CDR2 FYNNEI. The CDR3 runs to 14 residues. The CDR3 DNA sequence: TGTGCCAGCAGTGAATCGCTTGTTGGGGTTGGCTACACCTTC. This gives the protein CASSESLVGVGYTF.

The rearrangement uses TRBV15 and TRBJ2-1, with a weak D call TRBD2 (5 bases). The CDR3 sequence is 15 residues long. CDR1 and CDR2 from the germline V gene are LNHNV and YYDKDF (reference sequence). Trimming left V 3 bases short and J 0 bases short, with 9 bases between. CDR3 sequence: CATSRGRGSYNEQFF. For the CDR3, the DNA is TGTGCCACCAGCAGGGGCCGGGGCTCCTACAATGAGCAGTTCTTC. Together with reference TRBV15 and TRBJ2-1, the CDR3 gives the full variable domain: DAMVIQNPRYQVTQFGKPVTLSCSQTLNHNVMYWYQQKSSQAPKLLFHYYDKDFNNEADTPDNFQSRRPNTSFCFLDIRSPGLGDTAMYLCATSRGRGSYNEQFFGPGTRLTVL.

The chain links TRBV7-8 to TRBJ1-5, with D perhaps matching TRBD1 (5 bases). CDR3 length: 12 amino acids. Trimming removed 4 bases from V and 9 bases from J, with 10 bases in between. From germline, CDR1 is SGHVS and CDR2 FQNEAQ. DNA of the CDR3: TGTGCCAGCAGCTCTCATGGGGGGCCCCAGCATTTT. Its translation is CASSSHGGPQHF.

V is TRBV11-1 and J is TRBJ2-7, with D possibly TRBD1 on 6 matching bases. The V gene's germline CDR1 is SGHAT and CDR2 FQDESV (reference sequence). This CDR3 spans 13 amino acids. V was trimmed by 5 bases and J by 9 bases, leaving 17 bases between them. The CDR3 region has the DNA TGTGCCAGCAGCCCCTCGGACAGTCGGCGGCAGTACTTC. Residues: CASSPSDSRRQYF. The entire variable domain, with the rest obtained from reference TRBV11-1 and TRBJ2-7, is as follows: EAEVAQSPRYKITEKSQAVAFWCDPISGHATLYWYRQILGQGPELLVQFQDESVVDDSQLPKDRFSAERLKGVDSTLKIQPAELGDSAMYLCASSPSDSRRQYFGPGTRLTVT.

The CDR3 sequence: CASRSGQGAFWELFF. The DNA for the CDR3 is TGTGCCAGCCGAAGCGGACAGGGCGCGTTTTGGGAACTGTTTTTT. This chain links TRBV19 with TRBJ1-4; 8 nucleotides align to TRBD1. CDR3 size: 15 residues. Germline CDR1 is LNHDA and CDR2 is SQIVND (reference sequence). J was trimmed by 12 bases and V by 9 bases; bases with no gene match: 18.

This clone was counted only a few times. Compared with germline, one end of the junction differs, possibly owing to a read error. This chain connects TRBV7-3 to TRBJ2-1; TRBD2 matches 7 bases. The CDR3 loop spans 11 amino acids. Germline CDR1 and CDR2: SGHTA and FQGTGA. The CDR3 region is CASGLGLPEVF. Here the CDR3 DNA reads TGTGCCAGCGGCCTGGGACTACCCGAGGTCTTC.

The chain couples TRBV7-3 to TRBJ2-3; D is possibly TRBD2 (7 bases). V was trimmed by 5 bases and J by 1 base, leaving 10 bases between them. Germline values: CDR1 SGHTA, CDR2 FQGTGA. The CDR3 has 14 residues. The CDR3 reads CASSRGGGTDTQYF. CDR3 sequence (DNA): TGTGCCAGCAGCAGGGGGGGCGGCACAGATACGCAGTATTTT.

The genes are TRBV2 and TRBJ1-2; D ambiguous. The germline V and J ends were trimmed by 10 bases and 6 bases, with 15 bases remaining between them. The CDR3 has 12 residues. In germline, CDR1 is SNHLY, CDR2 FYNNEI. The CDR3 loop reads CANPSAPHGYTF. The CDR3 DNA sequence: TGTGCCAACCCTTCTGCCCCTCATGGCTACACCTTC.